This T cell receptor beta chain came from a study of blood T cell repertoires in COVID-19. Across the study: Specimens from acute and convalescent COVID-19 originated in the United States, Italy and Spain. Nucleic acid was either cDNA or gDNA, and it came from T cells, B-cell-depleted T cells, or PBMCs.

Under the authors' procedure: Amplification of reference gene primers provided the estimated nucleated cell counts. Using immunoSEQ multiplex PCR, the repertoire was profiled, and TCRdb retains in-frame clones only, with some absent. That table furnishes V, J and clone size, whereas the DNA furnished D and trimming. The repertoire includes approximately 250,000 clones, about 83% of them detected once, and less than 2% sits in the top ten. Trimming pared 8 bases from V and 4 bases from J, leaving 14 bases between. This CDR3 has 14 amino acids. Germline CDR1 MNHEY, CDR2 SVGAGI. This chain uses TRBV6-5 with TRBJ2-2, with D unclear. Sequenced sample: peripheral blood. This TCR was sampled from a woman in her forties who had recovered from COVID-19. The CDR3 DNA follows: TGTGCCAGCCTGGGTGGGTGGGCCACCGGGGAGCTGTTTTTT. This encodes CASLGGWATGELFF.